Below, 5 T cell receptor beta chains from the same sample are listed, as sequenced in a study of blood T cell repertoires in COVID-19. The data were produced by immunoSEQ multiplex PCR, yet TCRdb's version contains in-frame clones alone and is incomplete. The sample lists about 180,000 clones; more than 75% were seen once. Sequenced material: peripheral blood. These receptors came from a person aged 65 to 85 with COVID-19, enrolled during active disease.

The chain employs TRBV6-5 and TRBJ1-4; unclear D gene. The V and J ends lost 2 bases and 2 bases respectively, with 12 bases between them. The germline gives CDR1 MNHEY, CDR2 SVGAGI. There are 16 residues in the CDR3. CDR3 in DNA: TGTGCCAGCAGTTACGTCCCTCCGTCGACTAATGAAAAACTGTTTTTT. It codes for CASSYVPPSTNEKLFF.

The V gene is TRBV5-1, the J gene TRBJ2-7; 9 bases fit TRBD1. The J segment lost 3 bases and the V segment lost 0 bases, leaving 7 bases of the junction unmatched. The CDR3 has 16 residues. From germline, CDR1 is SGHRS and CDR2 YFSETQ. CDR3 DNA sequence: TGCGCCAGCAGCTTGGCCAGGGGACAGGGAGGCTACGAGCAGTACTTC. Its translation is CASSLARGQGGYEQYF.

The CDR3 is CASRSIPRTSGGGSYNEQFF. The DNA for the CDR3 is TGTGCAAGTCGCTCAATACCCCGGACTAGCGGGGGGGGCTCCTACAATGAGCAGTTCTTC. V and J are TRBV12-2 and TRBJ2-1; no DNA check was done on the table's D call, TRBD2. TRBV12-2 constitutes a pseudogene. The CDR3 runs to 20 residues.

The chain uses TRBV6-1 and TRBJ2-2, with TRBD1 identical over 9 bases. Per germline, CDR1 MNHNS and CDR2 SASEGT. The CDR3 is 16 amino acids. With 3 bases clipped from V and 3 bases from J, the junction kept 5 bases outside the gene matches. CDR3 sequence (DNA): TGTGCCAGCAGTGATTACAGGGGGCGGGACACCGGGGAGCTGTTTTTT. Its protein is CASSDYRGRDTGELFF.

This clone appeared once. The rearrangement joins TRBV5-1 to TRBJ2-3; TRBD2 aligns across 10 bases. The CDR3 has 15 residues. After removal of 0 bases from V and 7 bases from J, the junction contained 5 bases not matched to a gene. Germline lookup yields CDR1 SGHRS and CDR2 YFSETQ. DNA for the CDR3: TGCGCCAGCAGCTTGGATTTTACTAGCGGGAATACGCAGTATTTT. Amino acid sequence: CASSLDFTSGNTQYF.